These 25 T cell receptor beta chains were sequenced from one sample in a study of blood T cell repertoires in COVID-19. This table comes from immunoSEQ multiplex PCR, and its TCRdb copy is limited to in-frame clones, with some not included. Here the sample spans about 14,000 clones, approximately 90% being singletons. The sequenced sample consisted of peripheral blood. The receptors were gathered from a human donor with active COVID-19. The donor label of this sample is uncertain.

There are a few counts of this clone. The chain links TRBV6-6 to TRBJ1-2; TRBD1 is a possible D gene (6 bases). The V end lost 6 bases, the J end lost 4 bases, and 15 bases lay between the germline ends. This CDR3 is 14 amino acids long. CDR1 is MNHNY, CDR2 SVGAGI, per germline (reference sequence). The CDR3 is CASSRTDTSYGYTF. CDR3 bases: TGTGCCAGCAGCCGGACAGATACGAGCTATGGCTACACCTTC.

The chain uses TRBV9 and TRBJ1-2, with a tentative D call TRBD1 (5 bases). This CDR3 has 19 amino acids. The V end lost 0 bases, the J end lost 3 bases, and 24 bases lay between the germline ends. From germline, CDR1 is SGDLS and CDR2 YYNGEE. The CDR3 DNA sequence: TGTGCCAGCAGCGTAGCTCCTACGCAATCTCAGGGTGCCCACTATGGCTACACCTTC. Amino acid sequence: CASSVAPTQSQGAHYGYTF.

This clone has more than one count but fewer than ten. This CDR3 is CASSFSFETQYF. The CDR3 nucleotides read TGTGCCAGCAGCTTTAGTTTCGAGACCCAGTACTTC. The chain combines TRBV5-6 with TRBJ2-5, with unresolved D. From germline, CDR1 is SGHDT and CDR2 YYEEEE. Trimming took off 2 bases at V and 5 bases at J, with 7 bases between the two ends. This CDR3 has 12 residues.

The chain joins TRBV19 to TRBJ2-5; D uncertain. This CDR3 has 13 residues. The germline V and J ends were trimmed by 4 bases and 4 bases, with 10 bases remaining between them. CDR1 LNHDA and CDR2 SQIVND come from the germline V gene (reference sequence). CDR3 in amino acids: CASSNQVPETQYF. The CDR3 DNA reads TGTGCCAGTAGTAATCAGGTTCCAGAGACCCAGTACTTC.

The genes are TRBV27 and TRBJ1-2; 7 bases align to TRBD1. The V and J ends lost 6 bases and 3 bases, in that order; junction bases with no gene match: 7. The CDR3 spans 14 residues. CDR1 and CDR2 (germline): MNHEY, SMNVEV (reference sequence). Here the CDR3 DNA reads TGTGCCAGCAGGCCAACAGGGGTGGACTATGGCTACACCTTC. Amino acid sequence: CASRPTGVDYGYTF.

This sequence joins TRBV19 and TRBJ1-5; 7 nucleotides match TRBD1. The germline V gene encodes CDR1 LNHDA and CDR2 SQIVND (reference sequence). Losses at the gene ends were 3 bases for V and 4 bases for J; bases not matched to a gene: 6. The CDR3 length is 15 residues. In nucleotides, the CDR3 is TGTGCCAGTAGTATCGATGGACAGGAGAATCAGCCCCAGCATTTT. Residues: CASSIDGQENQPQHF. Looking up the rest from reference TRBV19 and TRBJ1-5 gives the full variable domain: DGGITQSPKYLFRKEGQNVTLSCEQNLNHDAMYWYRQDPGQGLRLIYYSQIVNDFQKGDIAEGYSVSREKKESFPLTVTSAQKNPTAFYLCASSIDGQENQPQHFGDGTRLSIL.

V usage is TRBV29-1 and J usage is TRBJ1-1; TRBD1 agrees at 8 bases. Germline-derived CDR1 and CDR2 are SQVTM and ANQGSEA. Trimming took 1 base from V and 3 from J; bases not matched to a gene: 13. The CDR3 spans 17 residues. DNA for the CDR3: TGCAGCGTTGAAGGGGCCCAAGCAGGGGGCGCGGACACTGAAGCTTTCTTT. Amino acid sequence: CSVEGAQAGGADTEAFF.

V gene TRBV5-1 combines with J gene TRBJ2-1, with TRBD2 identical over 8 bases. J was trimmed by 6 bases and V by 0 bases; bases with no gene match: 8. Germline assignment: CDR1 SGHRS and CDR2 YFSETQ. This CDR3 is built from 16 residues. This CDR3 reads CASSLARASGPNEQFF. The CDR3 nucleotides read TGCGCCAGCAGCTTGGCCCGGGCTAGCGGGCCCAATGAGCAGTTCTTC.

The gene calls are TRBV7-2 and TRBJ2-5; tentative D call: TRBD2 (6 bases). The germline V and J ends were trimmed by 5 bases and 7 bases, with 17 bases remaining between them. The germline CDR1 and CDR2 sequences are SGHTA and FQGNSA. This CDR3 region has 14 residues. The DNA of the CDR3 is TGTGCCAGCAGCATGGGACTTACTGGGGGGACCCAGTACTTC. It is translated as CASSMGLTGGTQYF.

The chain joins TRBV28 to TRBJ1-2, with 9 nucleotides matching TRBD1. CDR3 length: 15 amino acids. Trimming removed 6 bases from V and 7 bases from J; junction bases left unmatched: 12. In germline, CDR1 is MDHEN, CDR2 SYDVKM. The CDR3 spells CASRTGQGILGGYTF. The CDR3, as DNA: TGTGCCAGCAGAACAGGACAGGGGATTTTAGGTGGCTACACCTTC.

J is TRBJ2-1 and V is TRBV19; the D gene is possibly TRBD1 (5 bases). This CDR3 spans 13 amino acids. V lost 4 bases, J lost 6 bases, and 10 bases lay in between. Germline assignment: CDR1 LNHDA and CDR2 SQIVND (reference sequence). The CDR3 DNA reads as TGTGCCAGTAGTACTGACAGCCTCAATGAGCAGTTCTTC. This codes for CASSTDSLNEQFF.

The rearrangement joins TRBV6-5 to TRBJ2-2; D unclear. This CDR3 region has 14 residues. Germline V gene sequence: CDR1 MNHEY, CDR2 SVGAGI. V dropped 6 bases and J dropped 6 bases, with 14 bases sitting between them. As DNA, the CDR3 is TGTGCCAGCAGACCCGACCGACTCTCCGGGGAGCTGTTTTTT. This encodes CASRPDRLSGELFF.

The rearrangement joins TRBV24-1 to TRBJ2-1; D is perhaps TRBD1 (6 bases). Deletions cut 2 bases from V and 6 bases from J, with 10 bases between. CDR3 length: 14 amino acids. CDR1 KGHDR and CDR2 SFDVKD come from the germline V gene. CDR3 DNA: TGTGCCACCAGTGATTCTCGGACAGCCAATGAGCAGTTCTTC. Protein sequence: CATSDSRTANEQFF.

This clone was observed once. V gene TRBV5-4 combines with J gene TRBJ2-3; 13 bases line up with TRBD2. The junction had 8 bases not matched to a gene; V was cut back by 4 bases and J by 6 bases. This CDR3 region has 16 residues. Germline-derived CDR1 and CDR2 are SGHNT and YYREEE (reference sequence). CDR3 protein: CASSLWTSGSGDTQYF. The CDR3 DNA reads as TGTGCCAGCAGCCTGTGGACTAGCGGGAGCGGCGATACGCAGTATTTT.

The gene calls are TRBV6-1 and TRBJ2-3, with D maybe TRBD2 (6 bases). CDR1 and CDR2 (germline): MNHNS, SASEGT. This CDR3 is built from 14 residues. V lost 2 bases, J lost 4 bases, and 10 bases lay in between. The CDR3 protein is CASSETRRADTQYF. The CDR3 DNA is TGTGCCAGCAGTGAAACTAGGAGGGCAGATACGCAGTATTTT.

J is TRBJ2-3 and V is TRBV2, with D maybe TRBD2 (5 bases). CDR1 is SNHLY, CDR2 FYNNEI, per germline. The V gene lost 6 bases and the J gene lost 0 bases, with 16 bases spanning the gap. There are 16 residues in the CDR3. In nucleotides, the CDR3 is TGTGCCAGCAGGGGCTTCTGGAGCGGTAGCACAGATACGCAGTATTTT. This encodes CASRGFWSGSTDTQYF.

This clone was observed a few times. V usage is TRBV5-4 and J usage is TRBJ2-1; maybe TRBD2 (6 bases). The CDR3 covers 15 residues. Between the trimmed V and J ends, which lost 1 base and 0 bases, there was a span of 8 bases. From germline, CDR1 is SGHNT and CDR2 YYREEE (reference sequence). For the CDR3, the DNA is TGTGCCAGCAGCTTGACTAGCAGCTCCTACAATGAGCAGTTCTTC. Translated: CASSLTSSSYNEQFF. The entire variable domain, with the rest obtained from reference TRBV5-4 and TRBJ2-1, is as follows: ETGVTQSPTHLIKTRGQQVTLRCSSQSGHNTVSWYQQALGQGPQFIFQYYREEENGRGNFPPRFSGLQFPNYSSELNVNALELDDSALYLCASSLTSSSYNEQFFGPGTRLTVL.

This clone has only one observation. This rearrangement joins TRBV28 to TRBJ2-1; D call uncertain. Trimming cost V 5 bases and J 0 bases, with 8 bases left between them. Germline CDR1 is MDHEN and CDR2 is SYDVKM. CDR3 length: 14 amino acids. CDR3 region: CASSPLSSYNEQFF. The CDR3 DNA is TGTGCCAGCAGTCCACTGAGCTCCTACAATGAGCAGTTCTTC.

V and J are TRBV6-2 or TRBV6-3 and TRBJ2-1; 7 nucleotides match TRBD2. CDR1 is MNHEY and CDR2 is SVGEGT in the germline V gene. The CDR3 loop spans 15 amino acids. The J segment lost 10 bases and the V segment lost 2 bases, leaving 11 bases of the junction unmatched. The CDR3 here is CASSYGGGLLQEQFF. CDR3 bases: TGTGCCAGCAGTTACGGGGGGGGACTCCTACAGGAGCAGTTCTTC.

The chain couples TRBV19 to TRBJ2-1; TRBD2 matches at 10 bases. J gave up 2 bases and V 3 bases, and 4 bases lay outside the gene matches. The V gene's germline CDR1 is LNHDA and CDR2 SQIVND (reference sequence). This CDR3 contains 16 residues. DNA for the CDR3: TGTGCCAGTAGTATTCTAGCGGGAGATACCTACAATGAGCAGTTCTTC. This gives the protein CASSILAGDTYNEQFF.

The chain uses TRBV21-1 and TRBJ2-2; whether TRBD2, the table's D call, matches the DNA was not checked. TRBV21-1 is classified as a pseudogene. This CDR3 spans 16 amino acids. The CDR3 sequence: CASSKVSDLNTGELFF. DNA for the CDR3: TGTGCCAGCAGCAAAGTGAGCGACCTAAACACCGGGGAGCTGTTTTTT.

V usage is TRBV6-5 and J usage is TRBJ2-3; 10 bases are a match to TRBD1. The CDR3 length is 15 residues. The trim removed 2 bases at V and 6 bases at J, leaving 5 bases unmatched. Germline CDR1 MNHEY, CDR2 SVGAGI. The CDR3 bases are TGTGCCAGCAGTTACCCCGGGACAGGGGATGATACGCAGTATTTT. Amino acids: CASSYPGTGDDTQYF.

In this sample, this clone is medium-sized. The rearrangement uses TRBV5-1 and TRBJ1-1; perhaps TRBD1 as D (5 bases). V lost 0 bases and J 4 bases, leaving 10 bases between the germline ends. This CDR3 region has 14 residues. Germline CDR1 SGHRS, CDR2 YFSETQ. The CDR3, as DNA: TGCGCCAGCAGCTTGGTCAGGCAGGGCACTGAAGCTTTCTTT. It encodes CASSLVRQGTEAFF.

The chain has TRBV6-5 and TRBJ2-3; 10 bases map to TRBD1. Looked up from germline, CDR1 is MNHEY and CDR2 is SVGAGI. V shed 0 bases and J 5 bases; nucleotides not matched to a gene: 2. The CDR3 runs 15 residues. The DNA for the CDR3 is TGTGCCAGCAGTTACTCGACAGGGGGCGTAGATACGCAGTATTTT. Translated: CASSYSTGGVDTQYF.

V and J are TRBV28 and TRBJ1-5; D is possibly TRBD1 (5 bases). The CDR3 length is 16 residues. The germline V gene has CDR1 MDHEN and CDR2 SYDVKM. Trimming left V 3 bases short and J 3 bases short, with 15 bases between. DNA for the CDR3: TGTGCCAGCAGTTTCCTGGGACGGACTATCAATCAGCCCCAGCATTTT. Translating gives CASSFLGRTINQPQHF. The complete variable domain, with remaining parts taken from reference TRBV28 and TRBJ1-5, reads DVKVTQSSRYLVKRTGEKVFLECVQDMDHENMFWYRQDPGLGLRLIYFSYDVKMKEKGDIPEGYSVSREKKERFSLILESASTNQTSMYLCASSFLGRTINQPQHFGDGTRLSIL.